The sequence of this T cell receptor beta chain was determined in a study of T cell responses to AZD1222 COVID-19 vaccine. General observations from the study: Regions left unmutated in variants are reportedly the target of nearly half of spike-specific TCRs.

Germline lookup yields CDR1 SGHRS and CDR2 YFSETQ. This CDR3 comprises 15 residues. The ends were cut back, 4 bases at V and 7 bases at J, with 15 bases in the middle. On this clone: The antigen remains unidentified.

Produced via immunoSEQ multiplex PCR; TCRdb's table is partial and in-frame only. The sample holds about 63,000 clones, 65% to 90% seen once. This TCR was sampled from an adult in good health. The sample consisted of peripheral blood, taken on day 0 of AZD1222 vaccination. The chain is built from TRBV5-1 and TRBJ1-6, with a weak D call TRBD1 (5 bases). The DNA of the CDR3 is TGCGCCAGCAGCCCAAGGACGGAGGGGAATTCACCCCTCCACTTT. Amino acid sequence: CASSPRTEGNSPLHF.